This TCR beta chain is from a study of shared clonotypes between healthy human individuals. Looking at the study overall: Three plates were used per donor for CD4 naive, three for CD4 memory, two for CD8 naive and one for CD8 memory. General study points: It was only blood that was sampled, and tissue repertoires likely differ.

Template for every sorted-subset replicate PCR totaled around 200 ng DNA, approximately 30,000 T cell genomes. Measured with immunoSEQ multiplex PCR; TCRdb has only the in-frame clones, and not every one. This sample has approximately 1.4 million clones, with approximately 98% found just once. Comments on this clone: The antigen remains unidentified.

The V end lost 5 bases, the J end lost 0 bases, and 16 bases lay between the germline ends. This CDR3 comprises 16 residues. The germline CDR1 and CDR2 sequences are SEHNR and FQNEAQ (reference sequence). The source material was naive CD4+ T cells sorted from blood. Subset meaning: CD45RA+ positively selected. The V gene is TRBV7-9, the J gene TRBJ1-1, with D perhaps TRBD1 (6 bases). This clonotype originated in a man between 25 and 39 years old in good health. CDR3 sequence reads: CASSPRSGQLNTEAFF. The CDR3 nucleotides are TGTGCCAGCAGCCCCCGGAGCGGACAGCTGAACACTGAAGCTTTCTTT.